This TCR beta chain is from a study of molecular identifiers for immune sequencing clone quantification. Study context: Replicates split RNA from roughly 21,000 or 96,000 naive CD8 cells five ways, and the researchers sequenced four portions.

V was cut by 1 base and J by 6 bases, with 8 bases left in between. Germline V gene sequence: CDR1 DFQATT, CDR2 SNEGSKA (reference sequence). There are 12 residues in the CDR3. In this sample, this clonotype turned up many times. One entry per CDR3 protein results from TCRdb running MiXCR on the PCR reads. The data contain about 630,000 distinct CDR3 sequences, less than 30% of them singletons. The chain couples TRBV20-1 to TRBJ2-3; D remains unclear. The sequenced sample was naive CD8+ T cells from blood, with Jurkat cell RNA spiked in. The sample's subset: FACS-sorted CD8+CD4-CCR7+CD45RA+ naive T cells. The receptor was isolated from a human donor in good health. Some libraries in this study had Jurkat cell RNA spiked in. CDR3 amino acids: CSARGHPDTQYF. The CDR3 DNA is TGCAGTGCTAGAGGCCACCCCGATACGCAGTATTTT.